This T cell receptor (beta chain) emerged from a study of blood T cell repertoires in COVID-19. V gave up 4 bases and J gave up 9 bases, with 12 bases separating them. Germline loops: CDR1 KGHDR, CDR2 SFDVKD. This CDR3 is 13 amino acids long. Using immunoSEQ multiplex PCR, the repertoire was profiled, and TCRdb retains in-frame clones only, with some absent. The table lists 230,000 or so clones, roughly 89% of them singletons, with roughly 3.4% in the top ten. Participants were aged roughly 18 to 90 years, lived in under 30 US areas, and enrolled virtually. The TCR was taken from a woman aged 40 to 50 with acute COVID-19. V is TRBV24-1 and J is TRBJ2-1; D may be TRBD2 (6 bases). The material sequenced was PBMCs or T cells enriched from blood (not recorded which). This chain's CDR3 is CATSDQARGEQFF. As DNA, the CDR3 is TGTGCCACCAGTGACCAGGCGCGGGGTGAGCAGTTCTTC.